The 2 T cell receptor beta chains in this list originate from one sample, sequenced in a study of T cell responses to AZD1222 COVID-19 vaccine. The repertoire was sequenced with immunoSEQ multiplex PCR; TCRdb's copy has only in-frame clones and lacks some. This table has tens of thousands of clones, about nine tenths appearing once. The specimen comprised peripheral blood, sampled 28 days after the second AZD1222 dose. These receptor sequences come from an adult who received the AZD1222 COVID-19 vaccine.

The J gene is TRBJ1-1, the V gene TRBV25-1; 8 bases line up with TRBD1. The germline V gene encodes CDR1 MGHDK and CDR2 SYGVNS. V lost 8 bases to trimming and J lost 0 bases; unmatched junction nucleotides: 5. The CDR3 loop spans 14 amino acids. As DNA, the CDR3 is TGTGCCAGCGGCGGACAGGGAATGAACACTGAAGCTTTCTTT. It translates to CASGGQGMNTEAFF.

The CDR3 sequence: CASSLGYGYTF. The DNA of the CDR3 is TGTGCCAGCAGCCTGGGGTATGGCTACACCTTC. The chain joins TRBV3-1 (or the pseudogene TRBV3-2) to TRBJ1-2; D gene unclear. Trimming shortened V by 4 bases and J by 5 bases, and 5 bases separated the two germline ends. The CDR3 spans 11 residues. The germline CDR1 and CDR2 sequences are LGHDT and YNNKEL (reference sequence).